Here is one T cell receptor (beta chain) with its context. The antigen is unknown. Relative to the germline gene, one junction end is altered; a read error may explain this. This sample was included in a study of CD8 T cells in Susac syndrome. Overall study results and limits: As acknowledged by the study, its TCR sequencing and HLA analysis included a relatively small number of individuals.

Healthy donors acted as controls, with matching for age and sex. CD8+ and CD4+ T cells were negatively isolated; TEMRA cells were FACS-enriched. After extraction with the RNeasy kit, roughly 0.5 to 1 ug of the RNA was reverse transcribed using random hexamers. Across 54 Vbeta and 13 Jbeta, TCR beta CDR3 was amplified with immunoSEQ multiplex PCR. TCRdb ran MiXCR on the immunoSEQ multiplex PCR reads and lists one entry per CDR3 protein. The table shows some 120,000 distinct CDR3 sequences, with around 95% occurring only once. Germline V CDR1 and CDR2: LGHDT, YNNKEL (reference sequence). This CDR3 has 13 amino acids.

The material sequenced was CD4+ T cells from PBMCs. The V gene is TRBV3-1, the J gene TRBJ2-7; TRBD2 aligns across 7 bases. The TCR was taken from a human donor in good health. Here the CDR3 reads CASSLATSNEEYF. CDR3 in DNA: TGTGCCAGCAGCCTCGCGACTAGCAACGAGGAGTACTTC.